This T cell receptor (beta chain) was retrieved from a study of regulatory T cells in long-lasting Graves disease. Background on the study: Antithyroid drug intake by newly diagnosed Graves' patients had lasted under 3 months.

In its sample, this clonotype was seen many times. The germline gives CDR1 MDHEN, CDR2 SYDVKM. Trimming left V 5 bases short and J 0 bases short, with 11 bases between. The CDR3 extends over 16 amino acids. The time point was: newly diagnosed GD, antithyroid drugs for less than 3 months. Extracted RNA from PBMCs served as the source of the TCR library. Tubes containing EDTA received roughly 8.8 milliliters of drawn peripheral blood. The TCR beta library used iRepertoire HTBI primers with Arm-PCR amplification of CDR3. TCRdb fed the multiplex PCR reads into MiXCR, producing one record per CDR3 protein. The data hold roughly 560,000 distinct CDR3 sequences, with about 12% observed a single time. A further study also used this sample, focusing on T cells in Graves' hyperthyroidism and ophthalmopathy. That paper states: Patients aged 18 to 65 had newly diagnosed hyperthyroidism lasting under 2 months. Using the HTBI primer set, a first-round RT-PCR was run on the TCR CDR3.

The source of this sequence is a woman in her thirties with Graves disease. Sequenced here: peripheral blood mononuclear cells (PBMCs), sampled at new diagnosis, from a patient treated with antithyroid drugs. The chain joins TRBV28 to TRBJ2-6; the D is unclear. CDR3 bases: TGTGCCAGCAGTGTCCTTGGTCTCTCTGGGGCCAACGTCCTGACTTTC. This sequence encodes CASSVLGLSGANVLTF. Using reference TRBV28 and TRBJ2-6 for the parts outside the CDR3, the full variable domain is DVKVTQSSRYLVKRTGEKVFLECVQDMDHENMFWYRQDPGLGLRLIYFSYDVKMKEKGDIPEGYSVSREKKERFSLILESASTNQTSMYLCASSVLGLSGANVLTFGAGSRLTVL.